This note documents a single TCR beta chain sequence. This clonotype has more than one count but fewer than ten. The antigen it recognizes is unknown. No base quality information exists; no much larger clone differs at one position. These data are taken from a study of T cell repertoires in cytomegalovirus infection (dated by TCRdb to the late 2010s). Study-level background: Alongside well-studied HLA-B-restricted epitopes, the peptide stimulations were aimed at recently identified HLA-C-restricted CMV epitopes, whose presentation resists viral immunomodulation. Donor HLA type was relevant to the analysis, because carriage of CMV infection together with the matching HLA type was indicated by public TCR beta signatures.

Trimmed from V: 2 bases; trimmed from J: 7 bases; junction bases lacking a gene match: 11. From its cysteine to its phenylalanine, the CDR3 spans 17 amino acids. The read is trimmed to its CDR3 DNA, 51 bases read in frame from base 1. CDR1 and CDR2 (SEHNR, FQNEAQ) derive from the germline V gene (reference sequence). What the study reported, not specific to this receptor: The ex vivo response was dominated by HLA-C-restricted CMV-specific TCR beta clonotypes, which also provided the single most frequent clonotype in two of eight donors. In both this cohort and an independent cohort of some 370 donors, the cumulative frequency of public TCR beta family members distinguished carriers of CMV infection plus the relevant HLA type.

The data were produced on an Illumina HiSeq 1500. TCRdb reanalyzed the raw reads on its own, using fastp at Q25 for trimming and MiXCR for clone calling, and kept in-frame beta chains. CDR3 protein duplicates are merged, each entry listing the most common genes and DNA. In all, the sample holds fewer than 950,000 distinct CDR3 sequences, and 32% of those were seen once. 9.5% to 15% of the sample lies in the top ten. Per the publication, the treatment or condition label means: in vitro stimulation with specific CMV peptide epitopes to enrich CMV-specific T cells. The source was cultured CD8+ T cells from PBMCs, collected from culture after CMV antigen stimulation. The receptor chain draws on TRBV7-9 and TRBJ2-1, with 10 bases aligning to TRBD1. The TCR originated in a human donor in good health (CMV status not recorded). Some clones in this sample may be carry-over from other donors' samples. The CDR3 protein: CASSLPGTGVWANEQFF. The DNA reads TGTGCCAGCAGCTTACCCGGGACAGGGGTTTGGGCTAATGAGCAGTTCTTC.